A selection of T cell receptor beta chains follows, all from one sample in a study of CD4 T cells in relation to SARS-CoV-2 and coronaviruses. Assay used: immunoSEQ multiplex PCR; TCRdb lists only in-frame clones, some missing. Of approximately 64,000 clones detected, about 94% appear once; the ten largest clones hold roughly 0.14%. The specimen sequenced was naive CD4+ T cells from PBMCs. The source of these receptors is a human donor in good health. CDR3s leave out the opening cysteine and the closing phenylalanine or tryptophan. Size values are once, few and many counts, or a class for expanded clones, and some rows have none.

>TRBV5-1|NA|TRBJ1-6
ASSPIGTDNSPLH
>TRBV3-1/TRBV3-2|NA|TRBJ1-3
ASSQLKGGSGNTIY
>TRBV5-5|NA|TRBJ2-5
ASSWSGQETQY
>TRBV18|NA|TRBJ1-2
ASSPDRGDRGYT
>TRBV10-1|NA|TRBJ2-1
ASSESGTNEQF
>TRBV19|NA|TRBJ1-5
ASSIERAQPQH
>TRBV9|NA|TRBJ2-1
ASSVGLMPNEQF
>TRBV5-1|NA|TRBJ2-1
ASGRTVSENEQF
>TRBV24-1|once|TRBJ2-2
ATSDPGQAITGELF
>TRBV7-3|NA|TRBJ2-5
ASSLEGAQRETQY
>TRBV10-3|NA|TRBJ2-2
AISAGTGNTGELF
>TRBV15|NA|TRBJ2-5
ATGFGPETQY
>TRBV5-1|NA|TRBJ1-2
ASSPLDREGYT
>TRBV5-1|NA|TRBJ2-3
ASSFSLSSTDTQY
>TRBV2|once|TRBJ2-5
ASTPASSQTQY
>TRBV6-6|NA|TRBJ2-3
ASSYSTSTDTQY
>TRBV18|NA|TRBJ1-1
ASSQGQGGNTEAF
>TRBV14|NA|TRBJ2-3
ASSHMITSTQY
>TRBV18|NA|TRBJ2-7
ASSPRGTGSEQY
>TRBV29-1|once|TRBJ2-7
SATPGGSYEQY
>TRBV27|NA|TRBJ2-7
ASSTPAGASYEQY
>TRBV2|NA|TRBJ2-3
ASSGGQGMPDTQY
>TRBV18|once|TRBJ1-5
ASSPREDQPQH
>TRBV4-1|NA|TRBJ2-6
ASRDTSGANVLT
>TRBV5-1|NA|TRBJ2-7
ASSLGGTGGAEQY
>TRBV14|NA|TRBJ2-4
ASSQDLRFKNIQY
>TRBV5-1|NA|TRBJ2-7
ASSWAAGEQY
>TRBV5-4|NA|TRBJ2-7
ASSSPTLAEQY
>TRBV6-5|NA|TRBJ2-3
ASSRQGPDTQY
>TRBV18|NA|TRBJ2-7
ASSQRAGSEQY
>TRBV3-1/TRBV3-2|few|TRBJ1-1
ASSQFLSENEAF
>TRBV3-1/TRBV3-2|NA|TRBJ1-1
ASSQDGVNTEAF
>TRBV5-1|NA|TRBJ2-1
ASSLASSSGNFGEQF
>TRBV6-6|NA|TRBJ2-5
ASSDWDRAGETQY
>TRBV5-1|NA|TRBJ2-2
ASSQTSGRLTGELF
>TRBV10-2|once|TRBJ2-7
ASSDWGGRASYEQY
>TRBV5-1|NA|TRBJ2-7
ASSSPSGLAGFTYEQY
>TRBV5-1|NA|TRBJ1-4
ASSQSRGDEKLF
>TRBV24-1|NA|TRBJ2-7
ATSDTGRSYEQY
>TRBV28|NA|TRBJ1-1
ASSLSPGGAF
>TRBV28|NA|TRBJ1-2
ASSLYSSGQPNYGYT
>TRBV6-2/TRBV6-3|NA|TRBJ2-1
ASSSGLAGYNEQF
>TRBV5-1|NA|TRBJ2-3
ASSLAGGTSGRGATDTQY
>TRBV7-2|once|TRBJ2-4
ASSLEGAVAKNIQY
>TRBV28|NA|TRBJ1-2
ASSSRGVPFGYT
>TRBV29-1|once|TRBJ2-3
SVEAGHLNTDTQY
>TRBV4-1|NA|TRBJ1-5
ASSKEGGDQPQH
>TRBV2|NA|TRBJ1-2
ASSEALTNYGYT
>TRBV4-1|NA|TRBJ2-7
ASSRGPGTDSYEQY
>TRBV4-1|NA|TRBJ2-7
ASSGQGRGYEQY
>TRBV6-5|NA|TRBJ1-1
ASSYEFGIMNTEAF
>TRBV12-3/TRBV12-4|NA|TRBJ2-7
ASSYFSYEQY
>TRBV7-8|NA|TRBJ2-7
ASRLGTSGLYEQY